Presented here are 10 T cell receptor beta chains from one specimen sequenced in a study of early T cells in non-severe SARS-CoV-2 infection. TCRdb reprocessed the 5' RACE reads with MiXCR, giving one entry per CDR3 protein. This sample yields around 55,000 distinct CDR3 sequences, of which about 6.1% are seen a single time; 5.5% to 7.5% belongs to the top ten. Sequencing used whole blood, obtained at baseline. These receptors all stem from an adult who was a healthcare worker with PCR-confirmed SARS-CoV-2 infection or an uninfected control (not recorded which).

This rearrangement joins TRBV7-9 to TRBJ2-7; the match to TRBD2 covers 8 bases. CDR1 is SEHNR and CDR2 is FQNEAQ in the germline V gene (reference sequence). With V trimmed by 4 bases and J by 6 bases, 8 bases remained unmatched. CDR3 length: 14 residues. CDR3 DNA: TGTGCCAGCAGCTGGATCCGGGAGGGGGGCGAGCAGTACTTC. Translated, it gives CASSWIREGGEQYF.

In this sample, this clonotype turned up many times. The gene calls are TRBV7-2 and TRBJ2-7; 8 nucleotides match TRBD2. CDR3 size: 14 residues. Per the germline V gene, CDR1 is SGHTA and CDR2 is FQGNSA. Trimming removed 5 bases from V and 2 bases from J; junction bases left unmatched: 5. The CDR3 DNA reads TGTGCCAGCAGCCGGACTAGCATCCCCTACGAGCAGTACTTC. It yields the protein CASSRTSIPYEQYF. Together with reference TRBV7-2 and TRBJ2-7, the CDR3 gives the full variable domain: GAGVSQSPSNKVTEKGKDVELRCDPISGHTALYWYRQSLGQGLEFLIYFQGNSAPDKSGLPSDRFSAERTGGSVSTLTIQRTQQEDSAVYLCASSRTSIPYEQYFGPGTRLTVT.

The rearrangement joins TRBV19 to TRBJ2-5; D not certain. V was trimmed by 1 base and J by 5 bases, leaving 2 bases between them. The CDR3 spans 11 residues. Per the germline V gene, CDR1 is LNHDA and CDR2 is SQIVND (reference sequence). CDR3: CASSIAETQYF. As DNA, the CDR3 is TGTGCCAGTAGTATAGCGGAGACCCAGTACTTC.

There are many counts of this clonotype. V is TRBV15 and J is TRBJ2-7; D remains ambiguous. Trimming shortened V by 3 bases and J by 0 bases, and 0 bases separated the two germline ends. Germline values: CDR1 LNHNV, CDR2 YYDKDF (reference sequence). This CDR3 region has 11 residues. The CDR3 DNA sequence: TGTGCCACCAGCAGCTCCTACGAGCAGTACTTC. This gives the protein CATSSSYEQYF.

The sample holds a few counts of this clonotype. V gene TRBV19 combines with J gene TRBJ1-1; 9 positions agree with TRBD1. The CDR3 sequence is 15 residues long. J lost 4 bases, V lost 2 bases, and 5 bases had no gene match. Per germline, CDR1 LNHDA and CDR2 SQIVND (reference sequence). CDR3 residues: CASSIRQGVVTEAFF. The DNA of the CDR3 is TGTGCCAGTAGTATAAGACAGGGGGTGGTCACTGAAGCTTTCTTT.

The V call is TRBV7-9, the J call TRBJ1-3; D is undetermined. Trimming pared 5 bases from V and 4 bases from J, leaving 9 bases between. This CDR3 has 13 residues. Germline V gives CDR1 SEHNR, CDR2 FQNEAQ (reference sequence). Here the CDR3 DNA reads TGTGCCAGCAGCCATCTGTCCGGAAACACCATATATTTT. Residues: CASSHLSGNTIYF.

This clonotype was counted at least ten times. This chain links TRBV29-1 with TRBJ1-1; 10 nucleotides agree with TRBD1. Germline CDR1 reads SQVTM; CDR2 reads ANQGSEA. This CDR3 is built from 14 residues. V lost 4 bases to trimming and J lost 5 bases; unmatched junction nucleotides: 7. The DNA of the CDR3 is TGCAGCGTTGGAGACAGGGGGCTCGGAACTGAAGCTTTCTTT. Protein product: CSVGDRGLGTEAFF.

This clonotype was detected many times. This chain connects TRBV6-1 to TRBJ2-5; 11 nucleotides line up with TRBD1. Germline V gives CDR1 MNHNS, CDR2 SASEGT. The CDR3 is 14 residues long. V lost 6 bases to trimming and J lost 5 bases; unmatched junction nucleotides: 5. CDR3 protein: CASSRDRGMETQYF. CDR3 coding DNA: TGTGCCAGCAGCCGGGACAGGGGGATGGAGACCCAGTACTTC.

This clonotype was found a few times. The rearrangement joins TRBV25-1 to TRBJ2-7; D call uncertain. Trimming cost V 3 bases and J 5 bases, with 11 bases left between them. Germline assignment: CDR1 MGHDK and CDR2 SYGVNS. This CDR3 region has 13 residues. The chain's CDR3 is CASSDRQAHEQYF. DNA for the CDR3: TGTGCCAGCAGTGACCGTCAGGCCCACGAGCAGTACTTC.

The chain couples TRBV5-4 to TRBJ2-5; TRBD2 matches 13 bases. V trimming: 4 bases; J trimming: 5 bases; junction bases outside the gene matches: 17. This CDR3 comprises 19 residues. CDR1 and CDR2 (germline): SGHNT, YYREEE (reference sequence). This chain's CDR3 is CASSLRRTSGGFVAETQYF. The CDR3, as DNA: TGTGCCAGCAGCCTCCGACGGACTAGCGGGGGATTTGTGGCGGAGACCCAGTACTTC.